Described below is a single TCR beta chain sequence and its context. The antigen is not known. Trimming cost V 0 bases and J 3 bases, with 15 bases left between them. There are 17 residues in the CDR3. The germline V gene has CDR1 SGHVS and CDR2 FQNEAQ. What was sequenced were expressed TCRB transcripts, since all of the isolated RNA had been reverse transcribed. Mean read depth for naive, central memory and regulatory T cell samples was about 3.6 million reads. The table came from immunoSEQ multiplex PCR; TCRdb's copy has only in-frame clones and leaves some out. The sample has around 690,000 clones, roughly 12% seen once. This sample is drawn from a study of beta chain features in type 1 diabetes. Study-level results: TCRB CDR3s were moderately but significantly shorter in Type 1 diabetes patients in all four CD4+ subsets. In cDNA sequencing, cells with high TCR expression could be over-represented. VDJ junctions from type 1 diabetes patients carried fewer insertions and larger deletions.

The chain couples TRBV7-8 to TRBJ1-5; D is undetermined. Sequencing input: naive CD4+ T cells from blood. This sequence was found in a man between 25 and 39 years old with type 1 diabetes. This CDR3 reads CASSLAAYRQNNQPQHF. As DNA, the CDR3 is TGTGCCAGCAGCTTAGCAGCTTATCGGCAGAACAATCAGCCCCAGCATTTT.